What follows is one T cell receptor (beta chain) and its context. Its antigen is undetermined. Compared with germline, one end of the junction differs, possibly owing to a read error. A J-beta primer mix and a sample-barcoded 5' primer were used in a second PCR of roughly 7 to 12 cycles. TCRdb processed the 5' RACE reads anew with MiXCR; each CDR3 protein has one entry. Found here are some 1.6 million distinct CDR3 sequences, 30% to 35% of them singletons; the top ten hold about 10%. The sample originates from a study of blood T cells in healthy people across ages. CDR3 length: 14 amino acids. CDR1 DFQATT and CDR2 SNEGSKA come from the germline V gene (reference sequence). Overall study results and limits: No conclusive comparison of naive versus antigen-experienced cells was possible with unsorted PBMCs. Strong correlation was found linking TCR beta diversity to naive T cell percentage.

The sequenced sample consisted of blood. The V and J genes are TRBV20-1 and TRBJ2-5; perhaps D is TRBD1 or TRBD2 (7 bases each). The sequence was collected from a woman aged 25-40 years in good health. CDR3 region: CCARRGGGQETQYF. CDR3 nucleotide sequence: TGCTGTGCTAGGCGGGGCGGGGGACAGGAGACCCAGTACTTC.